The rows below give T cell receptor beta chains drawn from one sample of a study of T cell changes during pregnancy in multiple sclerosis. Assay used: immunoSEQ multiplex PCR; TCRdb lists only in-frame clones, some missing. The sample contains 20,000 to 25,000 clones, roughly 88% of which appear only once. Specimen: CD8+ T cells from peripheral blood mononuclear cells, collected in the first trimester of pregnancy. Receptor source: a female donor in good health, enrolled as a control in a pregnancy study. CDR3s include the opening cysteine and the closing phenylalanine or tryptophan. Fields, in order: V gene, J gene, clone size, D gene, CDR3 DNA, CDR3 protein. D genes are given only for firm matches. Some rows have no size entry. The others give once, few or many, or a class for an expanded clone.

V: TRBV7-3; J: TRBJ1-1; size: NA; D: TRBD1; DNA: TGTGCCAGCAGCGTAACAGGGGGCACTGAAGCTTTCTTT; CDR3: CASSVTGGTEAFF
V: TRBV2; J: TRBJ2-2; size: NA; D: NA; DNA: TGTGCCAGCAGTGGGGCGGGGACCACCGGCACCGGGGAGCTGTTTTTT; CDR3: CASSGAGTTGTGELFF
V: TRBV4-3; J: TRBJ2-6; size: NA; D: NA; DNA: TGCGCCAGCAGCCAAGATCAGGTCTCTGGGGCCAACGTCCTGACTTTC; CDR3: CASSQDQVSGANVLTF
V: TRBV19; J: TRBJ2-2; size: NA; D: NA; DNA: TGTGCCAGTACTCTGGAGACAGCTAACACCGGGGAGCTGTTTTTT; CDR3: CASTLETANTGELFF
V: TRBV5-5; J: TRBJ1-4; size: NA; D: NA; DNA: TGTGCCAGCAGCCGAATACTCGAAAGCGAAAAACTGTTTTTT; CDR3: CASSRILESEKLFF
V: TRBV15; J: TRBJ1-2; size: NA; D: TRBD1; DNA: TGTGCCACCAGCAGCCGGGACAGCAATATCCTCTATGGCTACACCTTC; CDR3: CATSSRDSNILYGYTF
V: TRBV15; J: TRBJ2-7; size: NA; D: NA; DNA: TGTGCCACCAGCACCCTCCATGGGGGGAGTGAGCAGTACTTC; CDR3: CATSTLHGGSEQYF
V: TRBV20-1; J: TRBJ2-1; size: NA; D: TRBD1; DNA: TGCAGTGCTAGCAGGGGGAATGAGCAGTTCTTC; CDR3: CSASRGNEQFF
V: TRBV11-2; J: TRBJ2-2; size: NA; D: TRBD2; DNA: TGTGCCAGCAGCTTTAGCGGGGGCACCGGGGAGCTGTTTTTT; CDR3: CASSFSGGTGELFF
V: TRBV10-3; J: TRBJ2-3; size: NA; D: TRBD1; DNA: TGTGCCATCAGTGAAGGACAGGGGACAGATACGCAGTATTTT; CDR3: CAISEGQGTDTQYF
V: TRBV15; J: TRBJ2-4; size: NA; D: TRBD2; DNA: TGTGCCACCAGCAGACCACTAGCGGGGGGGCCCAAAAACATTCAGTACTTC; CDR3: CATSRPLAGGPKNIQYF
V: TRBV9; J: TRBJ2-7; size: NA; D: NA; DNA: TGTGCCAGCAGTCCCAGACTGAGGGGGAGCTCCTACGAGCAGTACTTC; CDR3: CASSPRLRGSSYEQYF
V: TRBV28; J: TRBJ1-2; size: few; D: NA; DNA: TGTGCCAGCAGTCCGGCGGGGAATGAGAACTATGGCTACACCTTC; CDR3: CASSPAGNENYGYTF
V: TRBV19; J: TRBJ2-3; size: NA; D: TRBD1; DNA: TGTGCCAGTAGTATGGGGCTCGGGACAGTTAGCACAGATACGCAGTATTTT; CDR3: CASSMGLGTVSTDTQYF
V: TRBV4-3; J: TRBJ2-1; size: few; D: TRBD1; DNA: TGCGCCAGCAGCCAAAGACAGGGGATATACAATGAGCAGTTCTTC; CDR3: CASSQRQGIYNEQFF
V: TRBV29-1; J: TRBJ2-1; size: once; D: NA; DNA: TGCAGCGTTGAAGGTGCGGGGGCGAGCTCCTACAATGAGCAGTTCTTC; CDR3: CSVEGAGASSYNEQFF
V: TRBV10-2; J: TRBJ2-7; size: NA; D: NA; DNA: TGCGCCAGCAGTGAGTCCAAGGCCGGGGTCGAGCAGTACTTC; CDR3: CASSESKAGVEQYF
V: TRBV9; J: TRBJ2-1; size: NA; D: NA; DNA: TGTGCCAGCAGCGTAGCCGGGTTGTCCTACAATGAGCAGTTCTTC; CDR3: CASSVAGLSYNEQFF
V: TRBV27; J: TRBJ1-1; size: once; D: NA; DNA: TGTGCCAGCAGTTTAGGGCGTAACACTGAAGCTTTCTTT; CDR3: CASSLGRNTEAFF
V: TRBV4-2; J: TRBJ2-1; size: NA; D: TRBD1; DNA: TGTGCCAGCAGCGGCCCGGGACAGGTAAACAATGAGCAGTTCTTC; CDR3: CASSGPGQVNNEQFF
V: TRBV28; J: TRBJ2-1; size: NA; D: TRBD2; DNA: TGTGCCAGCAGTGCTTCTAGCGGGGGGTACTCCTACAATGAGCAGTTCTTC; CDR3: CASSASSGGYSYNEQFF
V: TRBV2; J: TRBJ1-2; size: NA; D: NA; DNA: TGTGCCAGCAGTGAAAGTGTTGGAGGTTATGGCTACACCTTC; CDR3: CASSESVGGYGYTF
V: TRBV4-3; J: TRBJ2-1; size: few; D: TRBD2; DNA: TGCGCCAGCAGCCAACCGCGGGGGGGTTGGAATGAGCAGTTCTTC; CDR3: CASSQPRGGWNEQFF
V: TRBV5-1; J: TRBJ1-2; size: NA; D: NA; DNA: TGCGCCAGCAGCACCGAGGCTAACTATGGCTACACCTTC; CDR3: CASSTEANYGYTF
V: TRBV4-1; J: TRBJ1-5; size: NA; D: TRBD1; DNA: TGCGCCAGCAGCCGACAGGGGTTAAGCAATCAGCCCCAGCATTTT; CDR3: CASSRQGLSNQPQHF
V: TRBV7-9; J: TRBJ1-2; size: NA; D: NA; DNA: TGTGCCAGCAGCCCCCCCCTCGCGGCGGACTATGGCTACACCTTC; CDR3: CASSPPLAADYGYTF
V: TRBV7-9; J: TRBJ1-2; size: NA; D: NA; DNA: TGTGCCAGCAGCTTACCAAGAAACGCGGACTATGGCTACACCTTC; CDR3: CASSLPRNADYGYTF
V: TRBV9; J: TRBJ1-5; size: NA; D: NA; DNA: TGTGCCAGCAGCGTAGGAGACAGATCTCAGCCCCAGCATTTT; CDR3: CASSVGDRSQPQHF
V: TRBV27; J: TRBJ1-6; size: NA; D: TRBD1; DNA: TGTGCCAGCAGTTTAGTCGGGACAGGGGGAAGCTCCTATAATTCACCCCTCCACTTT; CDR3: CASSLVGTGGSSYNSPLHF
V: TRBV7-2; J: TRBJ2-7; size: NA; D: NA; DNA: TGTGCCAGCAGCCAAGGACTGATTGCCTACGAGCAGTACTTC; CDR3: CASSQGLIAYEQYF
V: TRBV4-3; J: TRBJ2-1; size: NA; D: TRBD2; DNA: TGCGCCAGCAGCCACGGCGGGGGATTCGGTGAGCAGTTCTTC; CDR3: CASSHGGGFGEQFF
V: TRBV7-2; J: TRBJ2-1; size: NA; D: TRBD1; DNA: TGTGCCAGCAGCTTAGCGCTAGAGACAGGGGGCTACAATGAGCAGTTCTTC; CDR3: CASSLALETGGYNEQFF
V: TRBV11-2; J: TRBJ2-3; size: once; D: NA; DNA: TGTGCCAGCAGCTCCTGGACTGCTAGCACAGATACGCAGTATTTT; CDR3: CASSSWTASTDTQYF
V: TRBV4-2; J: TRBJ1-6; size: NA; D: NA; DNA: TGTGCCAGCAGCCCACACCGACAGGAAATGGGACCCCTCCACTTT; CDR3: CASSPHRQEMGPLHF
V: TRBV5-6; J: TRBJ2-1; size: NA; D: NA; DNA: TGTGCCAGCAGCTTGTGGGGTACTAGGAATTGGAATGAGCAGTTCTTC; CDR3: CASSLWGTRNWNEQFF
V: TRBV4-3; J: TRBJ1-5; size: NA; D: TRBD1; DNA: TGCGCCAGCAGCCAAGATACAAGACAGGGAAACCAGCCCCAGCATTTT; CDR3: CASSQDTRQGNQPQHF
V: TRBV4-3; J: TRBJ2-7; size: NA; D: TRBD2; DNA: TGCGCCAGCAGCCAAGATAGGGAACTAGCGGGGGAGCAGTACTTC; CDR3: CASSQDRELAGEQYF
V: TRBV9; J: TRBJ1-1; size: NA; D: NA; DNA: TGTGCCAGCAGCGTAGAGGCAGGGGCCGGAGAAGCTTTCTTT; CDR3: CASSVEAGAGEAFF
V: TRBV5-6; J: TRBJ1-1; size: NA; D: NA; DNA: TGTGCCAGCAGCTTCGGGGAAAACACTGAAGCTTTCTTT; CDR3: CASSFGENTEAFF
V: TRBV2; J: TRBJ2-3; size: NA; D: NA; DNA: TGTGCCAGCTCCCTGGTTGGGGCTAGCACAGATACGCAGTATTTT; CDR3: CASSLVGASTDTQYF
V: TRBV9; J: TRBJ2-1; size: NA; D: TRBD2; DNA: TGTGCCAGCAGCGGCAGCGGGGCCGCCTACAATGAGCAGTTCTTC; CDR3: CASSGSGAAYNEQFF
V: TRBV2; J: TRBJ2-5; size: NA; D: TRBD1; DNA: TGTGCCAGCAGTGAATACAGGGGGTCAGAGACCCAGTACTTC; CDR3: CASSEYRGSETQYF
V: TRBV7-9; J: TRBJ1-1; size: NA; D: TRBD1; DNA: TGTGCCAGCAGCTCCCCAGGGGGCGGGTTGAACACTGAAGCTTTCTTT; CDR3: CASSSPGGGLNTEAFF
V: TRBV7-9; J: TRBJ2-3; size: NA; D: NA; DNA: TGTGCCAGCAGCCGTCCTAGTTTTCCGAGCACAGATACGCAGTATTTT; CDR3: CASSRPSFPSTDTQYF
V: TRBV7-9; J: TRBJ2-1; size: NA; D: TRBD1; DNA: TGTGCCAGCAGCGACATCAGGGGGAAGGAGTACAATGAGCAGTTCTTC; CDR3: CASSDIRGKEYNEQFF
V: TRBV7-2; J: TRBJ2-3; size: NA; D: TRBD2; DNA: TGTGCCAGCACCCTGGGGGGGACTAGCACAGATACGCAGTATTTT; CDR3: CASTLGGTSTDTQYF
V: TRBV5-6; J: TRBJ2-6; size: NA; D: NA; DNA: TGTGCCAGCAGCTCGGGACAATTCAGTGCCTCTGGGGCCAACGTCCTGACTTTC; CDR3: CASSSGQFSASGANVLTF
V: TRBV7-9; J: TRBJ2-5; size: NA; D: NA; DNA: TGTGCCAGCAGCTTAGCAACAGAACCCCAAGAGACCCAGTACTTC; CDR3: CASSLATEPQETQYF
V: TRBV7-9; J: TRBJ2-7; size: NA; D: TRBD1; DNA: TGTGCCAGCAGCTCGGGACAGTACGAGCAGTACTTC; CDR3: CASSSGQYEQYF
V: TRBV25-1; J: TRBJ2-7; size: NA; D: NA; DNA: TGTGCCAGCCGACTAGGCTCCTACGAGCAGTACTTC; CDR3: CASRLGSYEQYF
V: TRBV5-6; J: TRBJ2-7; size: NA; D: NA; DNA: TGTGCCAGCAGCTTGAATCGGGAGCAGTACTTC; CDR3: CASSLNREQYF
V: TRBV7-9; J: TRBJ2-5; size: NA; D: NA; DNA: TGTGCCAGCAGCTTATATGAGACCCAGTACTTC; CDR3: CASSLYETQYF